Listed here are 16 T cell receptor beta chains from one sample, sequenced in a study of cytomegalovirus exposure and HLA in healthy donors. Both 60 Vbeta primers and 13 Jbeta primers went into the PCR. Clones were read by immunoSEQ multiplex PCR, and TCRdb kept only the in-frame ones, dropping some. The sample gives approximately 200,000 clones, 84% of which show up once; 0.25% to 0.3% is in the top ten. Source material: PBMCs. These receptors all come from a boy aged 5-17 years in good health and CMV-seronegative.

This sequence joins TRBV2 and TRBJ1-5, with 9 nucleotides matching TRBD1. CDR1 and CDR2 from the germline V gene are SNHLY and FYNNEI. The CDR3 runs 13 residues. Trimming cost V 7 bases and J 4 bases; bases outside gene matches: 2. Here the CDR3 reads CASKTGGNQPQHF. The CDR3 DNA follows: TGTGCCAGCAAGACAGGGGGAAATCAGCCCCAGCATTTT. The complete variable domain, with remaining parts taken from reference TRBV2 and TRBJ1-5, reads EPEVTQTPSHQVTQMGQEVILRCVPISNHLYFYWYRQILGQKVEFLVSFYNNEISEKSEIFDDQFSVERPDGSNFTLKIRSTKLEDSAMYFCASKTGGNQPQHFGDGTRLSIL.

This clone came up once. The rearrangement links TRBV9 to TRBJ2-5, with 8 nucleotides matching TRBD2. The CDR3 consists of 15 residues. Trimming cost V 0 bases and J 5 bases; bases outside gene matches: 6. Germline lookup yields CDR1 SGDLS and CDR2 YYNGEE. For the CDR3, the DNA is TGTGCCAGCAGCGTAGCGGGGGGGCCTGGGGAGACCCAGTACTTC. Its translation is CASSVAGGPGETQYF.

The chain employs TRBV25-1 and TRBJ2-2; 12 positions agree with TRBD2. This CDR3 is built from 14 residues. J gave up 6 bases and V 4 bases, and 0 bases lay outside the gene matches. CDR1 MGHDK and CDR2 SYGVNS come from the germline V gene. CDR3 DNA sequence: TGTGCCAGCAGTGCTAGCGGGGGGGCCGGGGAGCTGTTTTTT. Translated, it gives CASSASGGAGELFF.

This chain links TRBV27 with TRBJ1-5; D ambiguous. The CDR3 sequence is 13 residues long. V lost 2 bases, J lost 6 bases, and 8 bases lay in between. The germline V gene has CDR1 MNHEY and CDR2 SMNVEV (reference sequence). CDR3 loop: CASSLGRSQPQHF. The DNA of the CDR3 is TGTGCCAGCAGTTTAGGGCGAAGTCAGCCCCAGCATTTT.

The genes are TRBV9 and TRBJ2-7, with TRBD1 identical over 8 bases. This CDR3 comprises 16 residues. CDR1 is SGDLS and CDR2 is YYNGEE in the germline V gene. Trimming removed 4 bases from V and 5 bases from J; junction bases left unmatched: 14. The CDR3 spells CASSPRTRDRYHEQYF. The CDR3 nucleotides read TGTGCCAGCAGCCCTAGGACCCGGGACAGGTACCACGAGCAGTACTTC.

CDR3 DNA: TGTGCCAGCAGTTTGGCCCCAAGTGCCTCCTACGAGCAGTACTTC. It specifies CASSLAPSASYEQYF. V gene TRBV27 combines with J gene TRBJ2-7; D not resolved. Trimming left V 3 bases short and J 0 bases short, with 12 bases between. The germline gives CDR1 MNHEY, CDR2 SMNVEV (reference sequence). This CDR3 has 15 amino acids.

This sequence joins TRBV6-5 and TRBJ1-1; weak D call: TRBD1 (5 bases). Germline V gene data show CDR1 as MNHEY and CDR2 as SVGAGI. This CDR3 has 12 residues. Trimming left V 2 bases short and J 6 bases short, with 7 bases between. The CDR3 spells CASSYRGAEAFF. In DNA, the CDR3 is TGTGCCAGCAGTTACCGGGGGGCTGAAGCTTTCTTT.

The rearrangement links TRBV9 to TRBJ2-1; 13 bases fit TRBD2. The CDR3 length is 16 residues. Germline V CDR1 and CDR2: SGDLS, YYNGEE. Trimming took 6 bases from V and 7 from J; bases not matched to a gene: 10. The CDR3: CASTVNGLAGVNEQFF. CDR3 DNA: TGTGCCAGCACAGTCAATGGACTAGCGGGAGTTAATGAGCAGTTCTTC.

The table lists this clone with a few counts. V usage is TRBV5-1 and J usage is TRBJ2-2; 10 nucleotides line up with TRBD2. This CDR3 contains 17 residues. Germline CDR1 reads SGHRS; CDR2 reads YFSETQ. The ends lost 0 bases at V and 0 bases at J; junction bases unmatched: 2. The CDR3 nucleotides read TGCGCCAGCAGCTTGGTACTAGCGGGGACGAACACCGGGGAGCTGTTTTTT. Translation: CASSLVLAGTNTGELFF.

This clone appeared once. The chain combines TRBV11-1 with TRBJ1-5; D perhaps matches TRBD1 (5 bases). Trimming cost V 2 bases and J 11 bases, with 10 bases left between them. Germline loops: CDR1 SGHAT, CDR2 FQDESV (reference sequence). This CDR3 has 12 amino acids. The CDR3 nucleotides are TGTGCCAGCAGCTTAAAGGACACGACCCAGCATTTT. Translated: CASSLKDTTQHF.

This clone was recorded only once. This chain connects TRBV25-1 to TRBJ2-7; possible D gene TRBD1, 5 bases. Germline assignment: CDR1 MGHDK and CDR2 SYGVNS. Trimming removed 5 bases from V and 3 bases from J, with 14 bases in between. This CDR3 contains 14 residues. The CDR3 spells CASSTPGKLYEQYF. The CDR3 DNA reads as TGTGCCAGCAGTACCCCAGGGAAACTCTACGAGCAGTACTTC.

V gene TRBV6-5 combines with J gene TRBJ2-3; 7 bases are a match to TRBD2. The CDR3 covers 14 residues. Germline CDR1 reads MNHEY; CDR2 reads SVGAGI. V trimming: 6 bases; J trimming: 5 bases; junction bases outside the gene matches: 8. CDR3 DNA: TGTGCCAGCAGCGTCGGACTAGGACGAGATACGCAGTATTTT. This codes for CASSVGLGRDTQYF.

V gene TRBV5-1 combines with J gene TRBJ2-5, with D unresolved. The CDR3 length is 13 residues. Germline V gene sequence: CDR1 SGHRS, CDR2 YFSETQ. V lost 4 bases to trimming and J lost 3 bases, with 10 bases between them. CDR3 bases: TGCGCCAGCAGCCTCCCAGGAAAAGAGACCCAGTACTTC. Its protein is CASSLPGKETQYF.

The chain has TRBV30 and TRBJ1-5; a weak D match, TRBD1 (5 bases). This CDR3 is built from 13 residues. Germline V gene data show CDR1 as GTSNPN and CDR2 as SVGIG (reference sequence). V gave up 2 bases and J gave up 7 bases, with 12 bases separating them. The CDR3 region has the DNA TGTGCCTGGAGTTCTCAGGGTCCCCAGCCCCAGCATTTT. Translation gives CAWSSQGPQPQHF.

The V and J genes are TRBV5-1 and TRBJ2-1, with D maybe TRBD2 (6 bases). The CDR3 consists of 16 residues. The V gene lost 4 bases and the J gene lost 8 bases, with 22 bases spanning the gap. Germline V gene data show CDR1 as SGHRS and CDR2 as YFSETQ. The CDR3 nucleotides read TGCGCCAGCAGCACGGGGGAACCCTCTAGCTGGGATGAGCAGTTCTTC. Translation gives CASSTGEPSSWDEQFF.

V and J are TRBV6-5 and TRBJ2-7; TRBD2 matches at 8 bases. CDR1 is MNHEY and CDR2 is SVGAGI in the germline V gene. V was pared by 2 bases and J by 5 bases, with 11 bases of the junction left unmatched. The CDR3 spans 16 residues. The CDR3 loop is CASSYHPAGEENEQYF. The CDR3 DNA reads TGTGCCAGCAGTTACCATCCAGCGGGAGAGGAGAACGAGCAGTACTTC.